This T cell receptor (beta chain) was documented in a study of T cells in Graves' hyperthyroidism and ophthalmopathy. Patients with uncontrolled infections, other autoimmune diseases, pregnancy or lactation were excluded. PBMCs came from 9 to 10 ml fresh peripheral blood. There are a few counts of this clonotype. Amplification targeted TCR beta CDR3 regions from RNA transcripts. HTBI primers were the set used in a first-round RT-PCR of the TCR CDR3. TCRdb re-called the multiplex PCR reads with MiXCR, one entry per CDR3 protein. Counted here are around 300,000 distinct CDR3 sequences, about 15% occurring once; the ten biggest clones make up roughly 24%. Germline CDR1 reads MNHEY; CDR2 reads SVGEGT. The CDR3 extends over 14 amino acids. After removal of 5 bases from V and 6 bases from J, the junction contained 3 bases not matched to a gene.

The J gene is TRBJ2-1, the V gene TRBV6-2 or TRBV6-3, with 11 bases matching TRBD2. The clonotype comes from a woman in her 30s with Graves' hyperthyroidism. Sequences were obtained from blood. CDR3 DNA sequence: TGTGCCAGCAGTGAACTAGCGGGAGTCAATGAGCAGTTCTTC. Its translation: CASSELAGVNEQFF.